These 30 T cell receptor beta chains were sequenced from one sample in a study of cytomegalovirus exposure and HLA in healthy donors. 60 Vbeta and 13 Jbeta primers were used in PCR. The protocol was immunoSEQ multiplex PCR, while the TCRdb copy is restricted to in-frame clones and leaves out a portion. The data show roughly 86,000 clones, 60% to 85% seen once. The sequenced sample consisted of PBMCs. The source is a man in his fifties in good health and CMV-seropositive.

V and J are TRBV18 and TRBJ1-1; maybe TRBD1 (5 bases). CDR1 and CDR2 from the germline V gene are KGHSH and LQKENI. The CDR3 runs to 13 residues. V lost 6 bases and J 4 bases, leaving 12 bases between the germline ends. The chain's CDR3 is CASSIQGGTEAFF. In DNA, the CDR3 is TGTGCCAGCTCCATCCAGGGTGGCACTGAAGCTTTCTTT.

This clone was seen only a few times. The V and J genes are TRBV7-3 and TRBJ2-2; 11 bases are a match to TRBD2. Germline loops: CDR1 SGHTA, CDR2 FQGTGA. V shed 2 bases, J shed 0 bases, and the junction held 5 bases outside the gene matches. The CDR3 consists of 18 residues. This chain's CDR3 is CASSLGVAGGPNTGELFF. The CDR3 DNA sequence: TGTGCCAGCAGCTTAGGAGTAGCGGGGGGGCCGAACACCGGGGAGCTGTTTTTT.

J is TRBJ1-4 and V is TRBV9; a possible D gene is TRBD1 (5 bases). The CDR3 runs to 14 residues. Germline-derived CDR1 and CDR2 are SGDLS and YYNGEE. The V end was cut by 1 base, the J end by 8 bases, with 12 bases between. CDR3 sequence reads: CASSVSQGREKLFF. CDR3 nucleotides: TGTGCCAGCAGCGTAAGCCAGGGAAGGGAAAAACTGTTTTTT.

The chain employs TRBV19 and TRBJ1-1; no clear D. The CDR3 loop spans 12 amino acids. Germline CDR1 is LNHDA and CDR2 is SQIVND (reference sequence). V shed 7 bases and J shed 4 bases, with 10 bases lying between them. The CDR3 reads CASTAASTEAFF. CDR3 coding DNA: TGTGCCAGTACCGCGGCGAGCACTGAAGCTTTCTTT.

Only a few counts were recorded for this clone. V gene TRBV28 combines with J gene TRBJ1-4; perhaps TRBD1 as D (6 bases). Germline values: CDR1 MDHEN, CDR2 SYDVKM. Between the trimmed V and J ends, which lost 8 bases and 4 bases, there was a span of 14 bases. This CDR3 comprises 14 residues. CDR3 nucleotides: TGTGCCAGCCGTGGTGGACAGAATAATGAAAAACTGTTTTTT. This codes for CASRGGQNNEKLFF.

V gene TRBV9 combines with J gene TRBJ2-5; 7 bases match TRBD1. V was clipped by 3 bases and J by 1 base; unmatched bases: 3. The CDR3 has 14 residues. Germline assignment: CDR1 SGDLS and CDR2 YYNGEE. Here the CDR3 DNA reads TGTGCCAGCAGCGACGACAGGGTCCAAGAGACCCAGTACTTC. It yields the protein CASSDDRVQETQYF.

The V gene is TRBV6-6, the J gene TRBJ1-1; TRBD1 matches at 7 bases. Trimming at V came to 10 bases and at J to 3 bases, leaving 8 bases not matched to a gene. Germline CDR1 is MNHNY and CDR2 is SVGAGI (reference sequence). The CDR3 sequence is 13 residues long. The DNA of the CDR3 is TGTGCCATCACAGGGGTCGCCTACACTGAAGCTTTCTTT. Protein product: CAITGVAYTEAFF.

This chain connects TRBV5-5 to TRBJ2-7; 7 bases line up with TRBD1. The CDR3 extends over 15 amino acids. J was trimmed by 3 bases and V by 5 bases; bases with no gene match: 11. Germline V CDR1 and CDR2: SGHKS, YYEKEE (reference sequence). The chain's CDR3 is CASSLGDSSFYEQYF. For the CDR3, the DNA is TGTGCCAGCAGTCTCGGGGACAGCAGCTTCTACGAGCAGTACTTC. The full variable domain, its missing parts supplied by reference TRBV5-5 and TRBJ2-7, is DAGVTQSPTHLIKTRGQQVTLRCSPISGHKSVSWYQQVLGQGPQFIFQYYEKEERGRGNFPDRFSARQFPNYSSELNVNALLLGDSALYLCASSLGDSSFYEQYFGPGTRLTVT.

In this sample, this clone turned up once. The CDR3 DNA reads TGTGCCAGCAGTTTCCGGGGTAGCGGGGGGCCCTCCTACGAGCAGTACTTC. Protein sequence: CASSFRGSGGPSYEQYF. This rearrangement joins TRBV27 to TRBJ2-7; 10 nucleotides agree with TRBD2. This CDR3 is 17 amino acids long. The junction had 8 bases not matched to a gene; V was cut back by 3 bases and J by 0 bases. Germline CDR1 reads MNHEY; CDR2 reads SMNVEV (reference sequence).

The chain carries TRBV5-6 and TRBJ2-1; 12 bases are a match to TRBD2. The V gene end was trimmed by 2 bases and the J gene end by 7 bases; junction bases not matched to a gene: 4. From germline, CDR1 is SGHDT and CDR2 YYEEEE. The CDR3 length is 15 residues. The CDR3 spells CASSLLAGGRNEQFF. The CDR3 DNA is TGTGCCAGCAGCTTACTAGCGGGGGGCCGTAATGAGCAGTTCTTC.

The chain is built from TRBV7-2 and TRBJ2-7, with TRBD1 as a possible D gene (6 bases). Trimming took 2 bases from V and 6 from J, leaving 14 bases between them. Germline V CDR1 and CDR2: SGHTA, FQGNSA. The CDR3 has 14 amino acids. CDR3 loop: CASSLQGTVSEQYF. CDR3 nucleotide sequence: TGTGCCAGCAGCTTACAGGGGACGGTTAGCGAGCAGTACTTC. The full variable domain, its missing parts supplied by reference TRBV7-2 and TRBJ2-7, is GAGVSQSPSNKVTEKGKDVELRCDPISGHTALYWYRQSLGQGLEFLIYFQGNSAPDKSGLPSDRFSAERTGGSVSTLTIQRTQQEDSAVYLCASSLQGTVSEQYFGPGTRLTVT.

This clone has a single count. The CDR3 bases are TGCGCCAGCAGCCCCGGACAGGGCACCTATGGCTACACCTTC. Translated: CASSPGQGTYGYTF. The chain combines TRBV5-1 with TRBJ1-2; 8 nucleotides agree with TRBD1. Trimming at V came to 4 bases and at J to 4 bases, leaving 6 bases not matched to a gene. Germline CDR1 SGHRS, CDR2 YFSETQ. The length of the CDR3 is 14 residues. The full variable domain, rest sourced from reference TRBV5-1 and TRBJ1-2, is KAGVTQTPRYLIKTRGQQVTLSCSPISGHRSVSWYQQTPGQGLQFLFEYFSETQRNKGNFPGRFSGRQFSNSRSEMNVSTLELGDSALYLCASSPGQGTYGYTFGSGTRLTVV.

This clone was observed a few times. This chain joins TRBV7-2 and TRBJ1-2; D perhaps matches TRBD1 (6 bases). The germline gives CDR1 SGHTA, CDR2 FQGNSA. Trimming left V 4 bases short and J 8 bases short, with 14 bases between. CDR3 length equals 13 residues. DNA for the CDR3: TGTGCCAGCAGCTCGGACAGCCTTGGGGGCTACACCTTC. This encodes CASSSDSLGGYTF.

This rearrangement joins TRBV10-2 to TRBJ2-7; 14 bases match TRBD2. Germline CDR1 and CDR2: WSHSY and SAAADI. V was pared by 6 bases and J by 4 bases, with 11 bases of the junction left unmatched. This CDR3 has 17 residues. CDR3 DNA: TGCGCCAGCAGCGGGACTAGCGGGGGACTACGCCGGTACGAGCAGTACTTC. It translates to CASSGTSGGLRRYEQYF.

The J gene is TRBJ2-7, the V gene TRBV14; 7 bases are a match to TRBD2. This CDR3 is 12 amino acids long. Losses at the gene ends were 6 bases for V and 6 bases for J; bases not matched to a gene: 5. Per germline, CDR1 SGHDN and CDR2 FVKESK. The CDR3 reads CASSYSGGEQYF. For the CDR3, the DNA is TGTGCCAGCAGTTACTCGGGGGGCGAGCAGTACTTC.

The chain has TRBV7-2 and TRBJ2-3; 16 bases align to TRBD2. J gave up 7 bases and V 8 bases, and 15 bases lay outside the gene matches. There are 18 residues in the CDR3. Germline values: CDR1 SGHTA, CDR2 FQGNSA. The CDR3 DNA sequence: TGTGCCAGCGGCCCTGTGGCCGGGACTAGCGGGGGGGCTTATACGCAGTATTTT. Residues: CASGPVAGTSGGAYTQYF. The full variable domain, its missing parts supplied by reference TRBV7-2 and TRBJ2-3, is GAGVSQSPSNKVTEKGKDVELRCDPISGHTALYWYRQSLGQGLEFLIYFQGNSAPDKSGLPSDRFSAERTGGSVSTLTIQRTQQEDSAVYLCASGPVAGTSGGAYTQYFGPGTRLTVL.

The genes are TRBV2 and TRBJ2-7; D might be TRBD1 (5 bases). Trimming removed 5 bases from V and 3 bases from J, with 8 bases in between. This CDR3 is built from 12 residues. The germline gives CDR1 SNHLY, CDR2 FYNNEI. The CDR3 sequence is CASSTDSYEQYF. The CDR3 nucleotides read TGTGCCAGCAGTACCGACAGCTACGAGCAGTACTTC.

The rearrangement links TRBV25-1 to TRBJ2-6, with D possibly being TRBD1 (6 bases). Germline-derived CDR1 and CDR2 are MGHDK and SYGVNS. CDR3 size: 16 residues. V was shortened by 5 bases and J by 1 base, with 12 bases between the two germline ends. Here the CDR3 reads CASSSFQGSGANVLTF. The CDR3, as DNA: TGTGCCAGCAGTTCCTTCCAGGGGTCTGGGGCCAACGTCCTGACTTTC.

J is TRBJ1-1 and V is TRBV27; D is uncertain. The germline V gene encodes CDR1 MNHEY and CDR2 SMNVEV (reference sequence). Trimming removed 8 bases at V and 1 base at J, with 14 bases between. This CDR3 comprises 14 residues. This CDR3 reads CASAARAGNTEAFF. In DNA, the CDR3 is TGTGCCAGCGCGGCCCGGGCGGGGAACACTGAAGCTTTCTTT.

The rearrangement links TRBV7-2 to TRBJ1-1; TRBD1 matches 8 bases. Germline CDR1 and CDR2: SGHTA and FQGNSA. Trimming took 6 bases from V and 2 from J; bases not matched to a gene: 5. This CDR3 has 14 residues. CDR3: CASSSTGANTEAFF. CDR3 coding DNA: TGTGCCAGCAGTTCGACAGGGGCAAACACTGAAGCTTTCTTT.

This sequence joins TRBV7-9 and TRBJ2-1; D is uncertain. Germline V gene sequence: CDR1 SEHNR, CDR2 FQNEAQ (reference sequence). V was pared by 5 bases and J by 4 bases, with 12 bases between. The CDR3 runs 14 residues. CDR3 nucleotides: TGTGCCAGCAGCCATACCACAGTTTACAATGAGCAGTTCTTC. Translating gives CASSHTTVYNEQFF.

CDR3 sequence (DNA): TGTGCCAGTAGTCCTGCGGGGGGTTCTGATACGCAGTATTTT. Amino acids: CASSPAGGSDTQYF. This chain uses TRBV19 with TRBJ2-3, with 8 bases lining up with TRBD2. From germline, CDR1 is LNHDA and CDR2 SQIVND (reference sequence). The CDR3 loop spans 14 amino acids. Trimming removed 5 bases from V and 6 bases from J; junction bases left unmatched: 7.

CDR3 bases: TGCAGCGTGCGAGTCGGAGGGACAGGGGGTCAGCCCCAGCATTTT. Translating it yields CSVRVGGTGGQPQHF. The chain links TRBV29-1 to TRBJ1-5; 11 bases align to TRBD1. This CDR3 is built from 15 residues. The ends lost 6 bases at V and 6 bases at J; junction bases unmatched: 10. Germline-derived CDR1 and CDR2 are SQVTM and ANQGSEA. The full variable domain, its missing parts supplied by reference TRBV29-1 and TRBJ1-5, is SAVISQKPSRDICQRGTSLTIQCQVDSQVTMMFWYRQQPGQSLTLIATANQGSEATYESGFVIDKFPISRPNLTFSTLTVSNMSPEDSSIYLCSVRVGGTGGQPQHFGDGTRLSIL.

This clone is a singleton in its sample. The rearrangement links TRBV5-4 to TRBJ1-2; D unclear. Trimming shortened V by 0 bases and J by 2 bases, and 8 bases separated the two germline ends. In germline, CDR1 is SGHNT, CDR2 YYREEE (reference sequence). The CDR3 is 14 residues long. The CDR3 nucleotides are TGTGCCAGCAGCTTGGAATCCGTAAACTATGGCTACACCTTC. It encodes CASSLESVNYGYTF.

The chain couples TRBV6-1 to TRBJ2-4; 7 nucleotides line up with TRBD1. Per the germline V gene, CDR1 is MNHNS and CDR2 is SASEGT. Losses at the gene ends were 10 bases for V and 0 bases for J; bases not matched to a gene: 9. This CDR3 region has 15 residues. The CDR3 bases are TGTGCCACGGGACAGCCTACTTTAGCCAAAAACATTCAGTACTTC. Translation gives CATGQPTLAKNIQYF.

The chain employs TRBV5-1 and TRBJ2-7; 12 bases map to TRBD2. This CDR3 spans 15 amino acids. V shed 4 bases, J shed 3 bases, and the junction held 5 bases outside the gene matches. In germline, CDR1 is SGHRS, CDR2 YFSETQ. CDR3 residues: CASSPLAGGRYEQYF. CDR3 in DNA: TGCGCCAGCAGCCCCCTAGCGGGGGGGCGCTACGAGCAGTACTTC.

In its sample, this clone was seen once. The V and J genes are TRBV5-1 and TRBJ1-5, with 8 nucleotides matching TRBD1. The CDR3 consists of 15 residues. The germline V gene encodes CDR1 SGHRS and CDR2 YFSETQ. Trimming cost V 4 bases and J 0 bases; bases outside gene matches: 3. The CDR3 nucleotides are TGCGCCAGCAGCCCGACAGGGGCTAGCAATCAGCCCCAGCATTTT. This gives the protein CASSPTGASNQPQHF. Complete variable domain (other parts from reference TRBV5-1 and TRBJ1-5): KAGVTQTPRYLIKTRGQQVTLSCSPISGHRSVSWYQQTPGQGLQFLFEYFSETQRNKGNFPGRFSGRQFSNSRSEMNVSTLELGDSALYLCASSPTGASNQPQHFGDGTRLSIL.

This clone was recorded only once. The rearrangement uses TRBV7-8 and TRBJ2-7, with a possible D match to TRBD2 (6 bases). The CDR3 length is 15 residues. CDR1 is SGHVS, CDR2 FQNEAQ, per germline. The germline V and J ends were trimmed by 3 bases and 3 bases, with 15 bases remaining between them. The CDR3 DNA follows: TGTGCCAGCAGCTTGGGAAACGGGGGAGGCTACGAGCAGTACTTC. This encodes CASSLGNGGGYEQYF.

V gene TRBV30 combines with J gene TRBJ1-1, with a tentative D call TRBD1 (5 bases). Per germline, CDR1 GTSNPN and CDR2 SVGIG (reference sequence). The CDR3 consists of 13 residues. The V end was cut by 6 bases, the J end by 1 base, with 12 bases between. The CDR3 DNA sequence: TGTGCCTGCAATTCACAGGCGAACACTGAAGCTTTCTTT. Protein sequence: CACNSQANTEAFF.

The chain carries TRBV5-1 and TRBJ2-1; 7 nucleotides agree with TRBD1. The germline V gene encodes CDR1 SGHRS and CDR2 YFSETQ. After removal of 1 base from V and 1 base from J, the junction contained 5 bases not matched to a gene. The CDR3 is made up of 16 amino acids. CDR3 sequence: CASSLIQGVSYNEQFF. CDR3 coding DNA: TGCGCCAGCAGCTTGATCCAGGGGGTATCCTACAATGAGCAGTTCTTC.